Given below is one T cell receptor beta chain in context. Germline V gene sequence: CDR1 MNHNY, CDR2 SVGAGI (reference sequence). J was trimmed by 7 bases and V by 0 bases; bases with no gene match: 5. The CDR3 runs to 15 residues. This specimen comes from a study of cytomegalovirus exposure and HLA in healthy donors. Both 60 Vbeta primers and 13 Jbeta primers went into the PCR. Repertoires were generated with immunoSEQ multiplex PCR, while TCRdb's copy carries only in-frame clones and drops some. The sample records 170,000 or so clones, approximately 80% being singletons. The sequenced material came from PBMCs. The rearrangement joins TRBV6-6 to TRBJ2-2; 7 bases align to TRBD1. The source of this sequence is a man between 18 and 35 years old in good health and CMV-seronegative. CDR3 loop: CASSYSNTGVGELFF. The CDR3 nucleotides are TGTGCCAGCAGTTACTCGAACACAGGGGTCGGGGAGCTGTTTTTT.